The 17 T cell receptor beta chains below come from one sample, sequenced in a study of T cells in Graves' hyperthyroidism and ophthalmopathy. It was RNA transcripts that yielded the amplified TCR beta CDR3 regions. A first-round RT-PCR of the TCR CDR3 used the HTBI primer set. In TCRdb, the multiplex PCR reads were re-called with MiXCR into one record per CDR3 protein. The sample includes about 250,000 distinct CDR3 sequences, over 20% of them seen just once. Sequencing was performed on blood. These receptors were obtained from a man between 25 and 39 years old with Graves' ophthalmopathy.

This clonotype was recorded a few times. The J gene is TRBJ2-7, the V gene TRBV5-4; D is possibly TRBD1 or TRBD2 (5 bases each). Germline CDR1 is SGHNT and CDR2 is YYREEE (reference sequence). The CDR3 spans 15 residues. The V gene lost 3 bases and the J gene lost 2 bases, with 15 bases spanning the gap. The DNA of the CDR3 is TGTGCCAGCAGCTCCAGGGACGATCGCCCCTACGAGCAGTACTTC. This encodes CASSSRDDRPYEQYF.

The chain recombines TRBV20-1 with TRBJ2-4; D gene ambiguous. The germline V gene encodes CDR1 DFQATT and CDR2 SNEGSKA (reference sequence). The CDR3 runs 14 residues. The germline V and J ends were trimmed by 6 bases and 8 bases, with 20 bases remaining between them. The CDR3 spells CSATVGASSYIQYF. The CDR3 nucleotides read TGCAGTGCGACCGTCGGCGCGAGTTCGTACATTCAGTACTTC.

The chain has TRBV6-1 and TRBJ2-3; 7 nucleotides match TRBD1. After removal of 4 bases from V and 0 bases from J, the junction contained 7 bases not matched to a gene. The CDR3 has 16 amino acids. Germline CDR1 and CDR2: MNHNS and SASEGT. Written as DNA, the CDR3 is TGTGCCAGCAGTGGTCGACAGGGTGTAAGCACAGATACGCAGTATTTT. Protein: CASSGRQGVSTDTQYF.

For this clonotype: Just one base apart from a much larger clone, this may be a read error. This chain links TRBV11-2 with TRBJ2-5; TRBD1 agrees at 10 bases. This CDR3 contains 17 residues. CDR1 SGHAT and CDR2 FQNNGV come from the germline V gene. V lost 5 bases, J lost 5 bases, and 14 bases stayed unmatched. The CDR3 reads CASSETKTGGMDETQYF. CDR3 DNA sequence: TGTGCCAGCAGCGAGACTAAGACAGGGGGCATGGATGAGACCCAGTACTTC.

The chain recombines TRBV5-1 with TRBJ1-1; D not certain. V gave up 0 bases and J gave up 3 bases, with 12 bases separating them. Germline CDR1 reads SGHRS; CDR2 reads YFSETQ. This CDR3 comprises 15 residues. The CDR3 region has the DNA TGCGCCAGCAGCTTGGCTCAGCATGCTGACACTGAAGCTTTCTTT. Its translation is CASSLAQHADTEAFF.

The chain's CDR3 is CASSPAPVYEQFF. In DNA form, the CDR3 reads TGTGCCAGCTCACCAGCCCCAGTATATGAGCAGTTCTTC. The V and J genes are TRBV18 and TRBJ2-1; no reliable D call. Germline lookup yields CDR1 KGHSH and CDR2 LQKENI. The V gene lost 2 bases and the J gene lost 8 bases, with 10 bases spanning the gap. This CDR3 comprises 13 residues.

This clonotype was seen a few times. The chain recombines TRBV20-1 with TRBJ2-5, with D tentatively TRBD2 (6 bases). Germline CDR1 reads DFQATT; CDR2 reads SNEGSKA (reference sequence). The V end lost 2 bases, the J end lost 3 bases, and 16 bases lay between the germline ends. This CDR3 comprises 15 residues. CDR3 DNA: TGCAGTGCTAGAAAGGCTAGCGAGATCGAAGAGACCCAGTACTTC. Encoded protein: CSARKASEIEETQYF.

J is TRBJ2-7 and V is TRBV4-1; no clear D. The CDR3 consists of 14 residues. CDR1 and CDR2 (germline): MGHRA, YSYEKL. V lost 4 bases and J lost 2, with 12 bases in between. CDR3 bases: TGCGCCAGCAGCCGCCTTCAGGAGCCCTACGAGCAGTACTTC. Its protein is CASSRLQEPYEQYF.

This clonotype was seen a handful of times. CDR3 protein: CASSVVTGTEAFF. In DNA form, the CDR3 reads TGTGCCAGCAGCGTAGTTACTGGCACTGAAGCTTTCTTT. The chain combines TRBV9 with TRBJ1-1; D is uncertain. This CDR3 has 13 residues. Germline-derived CDR1 and CDR2 are SGDLS and YYNGEE. V was cut by 0 bases and J by 4 bases, with 7 bases left in between.

V usage is TRBV9 and J usage is TRBJ1-4; maybe TRBD1 (5 bases). The CDR3 spans 16 residues. V dropped 0 bases and J dropped 8 bases, with 17 bases sitting between them. The germline gives CDR1 SGDLS, CDR2 YYNGEE. As DNA, the CDR3 is TGTGCCAGCAGCGTAGGTCCGGGACCGATAGAGGAAAAACTGTTTTTT. It codes for CASSVGPGPIEEKLFF.

The rearrangement links TRBV4-2 to TRBJ2-5, with D possibly matching TRBD2 (6 bases). V shed 3 bases and J shed 4 bases, with 15 bases lying between them. Looked up from germline, CDR1 is LGHNA and CDR2 is YNFKEQ. The CDR3 runs 15 residues. CDR3 sequence: CASSQFGGGGETQYF. CDR3 DNA sequence: TGTGCCAGCAGCCAGTTTGGGGGAGGAGGAGAGACCCAGTACTTC.

This clonotype turned up a few times. V gene TRBV4-2 combines with J gene TRBJ2-2, with 8 bases aligning to TRBD2. The trim removed 1 base at V and 4 bases at J, leaving 5 bases unmatched. The CDR3 extends over 16 amino acids. Looked up from germline, CDR1 is LGHNA and CDR2 is YNFKEQ. The CDR3 protein is CASSQADGRVTGELFF. DNA of the CDR3: TGTGCCAGCAGCCAAGCTGACGGGAGGGTCACCGGGGAGCTGTTTTTT.

This clonotype was observed many times. This rearrangement joins TRBV5-1 to TRBJ1-1, with unresolved D. CDR3 length equals 14 residues. The V end was cut by 4 bases, the J end by 1 base, with 11 bases between. The V gene's germline CDR1 is SGHRS and CDR2 YFSETQ. CDR3: CASSTQPTNTEAFF. The CDR3 DNA reads as TGCGCCAGCAGCACCCAACCGACGAACACTGAAGCTTTCTTT.

This clonotype was counted ten times or more. CDR3 in DNA: TGTGCCAGCAGATTTTTTGGGGGGAAGTCATCTGGGGCCAACGTCCTGACTTTC. Amino acids: CASRFFGGKSSGANVLTF. The V gene is TRBV28, the J gene TRBJ2-6; TRBD2 might be the D (6 bases). With 6 bases removed from V and 1 base from J, the gap between germline ends came to 19 bases. Germline assignment: CDR1 MDHEN and CDR2 SYDVKM. This CDR3 spans 18 amino acids.

This rearrangement joins TRBV29-1 to TRBJ1-1; no firm D call. This CDR3 is built from 11 residues. The germline V gene has CDR1 SQVTM and CDR2 ANQGSEA. V lost 0 bases and J lost 6, with 5 bases in between. CDR3: CSVEDVAEAFF. In nucleotides, the CDR3 is TGCAGCGTTGAAGATGTGGCTGAAGCTTTCTTT.

V gene TRBV7-2 combines with J gene TRBJ2-1; weak D call: TRBD2 (6 bases). The CDR3 length is 14 residues. The V end was cut by 5 bases, the J end by 4 bases, with 12 bases between. The germline CDR1 and CDR2 sequences are SGHTA and FQGNSA. The CDR3 is CASSLETRYNEQFF. The CDR3 DNA sequence: TGTGCCAGCAGCCTAGAGACTAGATACAATGAGCAGTTCTTC. The variable domain in full, with the rest retrieved from reference TRBV7-2 and TRBJ2-1, is GAGVSQSPSNKVTEKGKDVELRCDPISGHTALYWYRQSLGQGLEFLIYFQGNSAPDKSGLPSDRFSAERTGGSVSTLTIQRTQQEDSAVYLCASSLETRYNEQFFGPGTRLTVL.

The chain carries TRBV6-2 or TRBV6-3 and TRBJ2-6, with no clear D. Trimming took 6 bases from V and 0 from J, leaving 9 bases between them. This CDR3 region has 15 residues. Germline lookup yields CDR1 MNHEY and CDR2 SVGEGT. In nucleotides, the CDR3 is TGTGCCAGCAGGGACCAAAACTCTGGGGCCAACGTCCTGACTTTC. This translates into CASRDQNSGANVLTF.